This TCR beta chain was recorded in a study of cytomegalovirus exposure and HLA in healthy donors (dated by TCRdb to about 2017). About the investigation overall: An earlier analysis of 587 of the donors reported 250 to 300 Gb of sequence data and some 120 million unique TCR beta sequences from around 200 million T cells. An early release covering roughly 600 HLA-typed donors comprised approximately 300 gigabases of sequencing data and tens of millions of unique TCR sequences. Among the approximately 400 genotyped donors, around 81% belonged to the genetic ancestry cluster associated with self-reported Caucasian donors. The study was designed to test whether signatures of past pathogen exposure could be identified by cataloging public T cell receptors. The T cell repertoires of under 750 subjects were profiled by immunosequencing and related to cytomegalovirus serostatus. Along with the roughly 710-subject first cohort, a separate validation cohort of 120 different subjects was used. To predict cytomegalovirus infection status, the study brought together high-throughput TCR immunosequencing, statistical association of individual TCRs with disease status, and machine learning. A later analysis re-analyzed previously published TCR beta repertoires from 660 or so donors and added high-resolution HLA genotyping to study TCR occurrence patterns. The later analysis used no new phenotypic data to find candidate immune exposures, relying instead on TCR beta sequences and their occurrence across donors. An earlier analysis of around 580 of the donors used high-throughput TCR beta sequencing to judge whether each TCR beta V gene segment behaved as functional or pseudogenic. Donor age, sex, ethnicity and CMV serostatus were collected together with the repertoire data. In a later genetic analysis, genome-wide SNP genotypes for about 55% of the roughly 670 donors were used, and that subset was treated as a discovery cohort. All discovery cohort repertoires had been generated using a single sequencing platform. HLA typing included class I and class II loci at four-digit resolution. The number of typed donors differed by locus: 629-630 for A, B, C, DRB1 and DQB1; 500 to 550 for DQA1; approximately 610 for DPA1; and around 470 for DPB1. About five DR-DQ haplotypes were handled as single units for association and clustering, since linkage in the cohort was strong. Among approximately 370 genotyped donors of the cohort, an average of approximately 240,000 unique TCR beta nucleotide sequences was sequenced per donor, of which about 18% were non-productive.

A note on this clone: Its antigen is still unknown. No much larger clonotype is one base removed from it; base qualities were not supplied.

Receptors were amplified or captured by the immunoSEQ multiplex PCR assay. A mixture of 60 forward primers for TCR Vbeta segments and 13 reverse primers for TCR Jbeta segments was used in the multiplex PCR. A multiplex PCR assay on genomic DNA amplified the CDR3 region of rearranged TCR beta genes. The Illumina HiSeq System was used to sequence the amplified TCR beta libraries as 87-base-pair reads. Concerning the study's data processing: A later analysis tallied some 79 million unique TCR beta chains across the 666 repertoires, and roughly 11 million of those chains were shared by two or more donors. To remove PCR and sequencing errors, raw reads were error-corrected and collapsed into unique sequences using a nearest-neighbor algorithm that merged closely related sequences. To assign V, D and J gene segments, CDR3 sequences were aligned to IMGT reference sequences. For a sequence to be retained, a match of at least six nucleotides to both a V gene segment and a J gene segment was required. Rearrangements were called productive when the CDR3 lacked stop codons and stayed in frame with V and J; all others were non-productive. CDR3 was defined according to IMGT convention as the region running from the second conserved V-encoded cysteine to the conserved J-encoded phenylalanine. Sequences without an unambiguous match to a single V gene segment were excluded from the earlier analysis of a few hundred of the donors. An earlier analysis of 500 to 700 of the donors classified V segments as functional when productive rearrangements were above 56.7% and as segregating when the standard deviation between donors was above 5%. A statistical classification framework was built for diagnosing cytomegalovirus status from the catalog of TCR beta chain sequences. In a later analysis, V and J genes were assigned by comparing TCR nucleotide sequences against IMGT/GENE-DB human TR gene sequences. In a later analysis, CDR3 sequences and most-parsimonious VDJ recombination scenarios were assigned using the TCRdist pipeline. In a later analysis, each TCR beta chain was defined by its CDR3 amino acid sequence together with its V-gene family, and reads lacking a unique V-gene family were excluded. In a later analysis, fewer than 650 highly shared, low-generation-probability nucleotide sequences were removed to address suspected cross-contamination and a sequencing artifact. A later analysis calculated a clonal expansion index for each public chain from normalized within-repertoire ranks of inferred template counts. A later analysis computed generation probabilities with a VDJ recombination model fitted to out-of-frame rearrangements, and checked the results against IGoR. In a later analysis, TCR-TCR, TCR-HLA and TCR-CMV co-occurrence was scored with hypergeometric tests, and a repertoire-size bias correction was applied to TCR pairs. False discovery rates were estimated in a later analysis by permuting HLA or CMV assignments 20 times. In a later analysis, co-occurring TCRs were grouped using DBSCAN, with TCRdist sequence similarity added in when clustering inside HLA-allele-positive subsets. For co-occurrence clustering, repertoires with fewer than 30,000 or more than 120,000 public chains were excluded, along with roughly 5 repertoires with anomalous nucleotide sharing. TCRdb took over this immuneACCESS table, retaining in-frame rearrangements with V and J assigned. Such tables are incomplete; in checked studies, under half of the missing clones stem from an unresolved V gene, and the remainder is unexplained. V, J and clone size were drawn from that table, and D and trimming were deduced from the DNA. Within this sample are roughly 100,000 clones, with roughly 80% of them counted one time only. More than 3% of the sample is taken by the ten largest.

The germline V gene provides CDR1 SNHLY and CDR2 FYNNEI. Inclusive of the bounding cysteine and phenylalanine, the CDR3 is 15 residues long. Only the CDR3 region is kept as DNA, spanning 45 bases read in frame from base 1. V was cut back by 6 bases and J by 0 bases, leaving a gap of 11 bases between them. What the research found in general, with its limitations: According to the authors, the approach could potentially be generalized to other disease states and immunological phenotypes. The cohort was sequenced for TCR beta chains only, and without alpha or paired-chain data the features that could be detected were limited. Because HLA typing was unavailable for some donors at each locus, only the typed subset was used in association tests. Immune exposure information for the cohort was limited to CMV serostatus. In a later analysis, most CMV-associated TCR beta chains were found to appear HLA-restricted, with HLA associations seemingly driven largely by CMV exposure. A later analysis reported that several top co-occurrence clusters appeared linked to parvovirus B19, influenza, CMV and Epstein-Barr virus. A further reported finding was that TCR beta sequences accurately predicted the HLA-A and HLA-B alleles for most subjects in the first cohort. A later analysis associated about 18,000 TCR beta sequences with specific HLA alleles at a false discovery rate of 0.05. In both the original and validation cohorts, the classifier was reported to diagnose cytomegalovirus status with high specificity and sensitivity. Strong co-occurrence of HLA alleles, especially DR and DQ, made assigning TCR associations to individual alleles difficult. In a later genetic analysis, a missense DCLRE1C variant was associated with V-gene and J-gene trimming of TCR beta chains, and the association was replicated in an independent cohort. Across donors, most TCR sequences were observed very rarely, whereas some public TCRs were present in many individuals. In vitro tests confirmed that three of the cytomegalovirus-associated TCR beta chains recognize cytomegalovirus antigens. A later analysis found that HLA-associated TCR beta chains were more clonally expanded and had lower generation probabilities than equally common non-associated chains. Compared with the roughly 720-donor mean, donors in an Asian-associated ancestry cluster had fewer N-insertions in productive TCRs, according to a later genetic analysis. A cluster of highly shared sequence variants was judged likely to be a technical artifact of the sequencing pipeline. A total of 150 to 200 TCR beta chains were listed by the study as associated with cytomegalovirus. Linkage disequilibrium might explain the correlated functional status among segregating V segments, but an unknown experimental factor could not be excluded. The presence/absence analyses assumed that sequencing depth was roughly uniform across donors, and that assumption may not be true. In a later analysis, TCR association rates were found to vary across HLA loci, with the most associated TCRs seen for DRB1 alleles and the fewest for HLA-C alleles. Because counts were too low, 15 to 20 rarely observed V segments, including chromosome 9 orphons, were excluded from the earlier analysis of 500 to 700 of the donors. The 87-base-pair reads could not distinguish some IMGT-functional V segments, including TRBV6-2 and TRBV6-3, so those segments were excluded. In an earlier analysis of about 600 of the donors, most TCR beta V segments appeared in productive rearrangements about 87% or about 30% of the time, broadly matching IMGT annotations.

The cohort was made up of approximately 700 healthy bone marrow donors. At the time of sampling, every cohort member was nominally healthy, though immune exposures that went unrecorded were likely present. The donor tested CMV seronegative, placing the donor among the 350 to 400 seronegative members of the cohort. Every donor gave a peripheral blood sample, and the peripheral blood mononuclear cells from that sample were used for TCR beta sequencing. The Qiagen DNeasy Blood Extraction Kit was used to extract genomic DNA from the blood cell samples. The material sequenced was PBMCs. The V and J genes are TRBV2 and TRBJ2-2; TRBD1 is a possible D gene, resting on 5 matching bases. The receptor comes from a man aged 55 to 70 in good health and CMV-seronegative. The CDR3 is CASRGDSTNTGELFF. The bases read TGTGCCAGCAGAGGGGATTCCACGAACACCGGGGAGCTGTTTTTT. The full variable domain, with segments outside the CDR3 supplied by the reference TRBV2 and TRBJ2-2 proteins, appears as EPEVTQTPSHQVTQMGQEVILRCVPISNHLYFYWYRQILGQKVEFLVSFYNNEISEKSEIFDDQFSVERPDGSNFTLKIRSTKLEDSAMYFCASRGDSTNTGELFFGEGSRLTVL.